The clone carrying this TCR beta chain was picked up a small number of times. Its target is unknown. V was pared by 6 bases and J by 5 bases, with 14 bases between. The CDR3 covers 13 residues. Germline CDR1 is SNHLY and CDR2 is FYNNEI. The data stem from a study of vaccination effects on CD4 cells after COVID-19. Sequencing used immunoSEQ multiplex PCR; TCRdb keeps in-frame clones, though not all of them. The table records more than 15,000 clones, around three quarters of them present only once. Expansion of antigen-specific CD4+ T cells with viral peptide pools was carried out by the ViraFEST assay before sequencing. Subsequent to 10 days of culture, CD4+ T cells were isolated. A PCR test confirmed that the person had SARS-CoV-2 infection between March and December 2020. Every participant took two doses of the BNT162b2 or mRNA-1273 vaccine. General observations from the study: The study found marked clonal contraction of infection- and vaccine-induced clones late after vaccination.

The sample was CD4+ T cells from PBMCs cultured with SARS-CoV-2 spike peptides, taken after COVID-19 vaccination. The chain couples TRBV2 to TRBJ2-7, with D unresolved. The sequence was obtained from a human donor who had a prior SARS-CoV-2 infection. For the CDR3, the DNA is TGTGCCAGCAGCGCCACTCTTGGGAACGAGCAGTACTTC. This codes for CASSATLGNEQYF.